Below are 23 T cell receptor beta chains sequenced from a single sample in a study of PD-1 blockade in classical Hodgkin lymphoma. Assay used: immunoSEQ multiplex PCR; TCRdb lists only in-frame clones, some missing. Among 90,000 or so clones listed, 80% to 95% were seen once. Brentuximab vedotin exposure varied among the patients, all of whom had relapsed after autologous stem cell transplantation. Material: peripheral blood mononuclear cells (PBMCs), obtained before the second cycle of nivolumab. The source of these receptors is a human donor with classical Hodgkin lymphoma.

The V gene is TRBV30, the J gene TRBJ1-2; no firm D call. Germline-derived CDR1 and CDR2 are GTSNPN and SVGIG (reference sequence). The CDR3 length is 13 residues. Deletions cut 5 bases from V and 2 bases from J, with 12 bases between. The CDR3 DNA follows: TGTGCCTGGTTGTACACCCAGAACTATGGCTACACCTTC. This codes for CAWLYTQNYGYTF.

This chain connects TRBV29-1 to TRBJ1-1; 7 bases line up with TRBD1. CDR1 SQVTM and CDR2 ANQGSEA come from the germline V gene. CDR3 length equals 22 residues. Losses at the gene ends were 1 base for V and 2 bases for J; bases not matched to a gene: 28. DNA for the CDR3: TGCAGCGTTGAAGCGGGTGATAGATGGGGCAGGGGGAGAGTAGCGGGTAACACTGAAGCTTTCTTT. Protein product: CSVEAGDRWGRGRVAGNTEAFF.

The V call is TRBV27, the J call TRBJ2-1; a possible D gene is TRBD2 (5 bases). Trimming pared 4 bases from V and 7 bases from J, leaving 14 bases between. From germline, CDR1 is MNHEY and CDR2 SMNVEV (reference sequence). There are 14 residues in the CDR3. CDR3 coding DNA: TGTGCCAGCAGTTCCCGAGGGTCCTTTAATGAGCAGTTCTTC. Translating it yields CASSSRGSFNEQFF.

The J gene is TRBJ2-7, the V gene TRBV30, with TRBD1 matching over 7 bases. CDR1 GTSNPN and CDR2 SVGIG come from the germline V gene (reference sequence). With 0 bases clipped from V and 5 bases from J, the junction kept 10 bases outside the gene matches. This CDR3 is built from 15 residues. Here the CDR3 reads CAWSVYRGARNEQYF. DNA for the CDR3: TGTGCCTGGAGTGTATACAGGGGAGCAAGAAACGAGCAGTACTTC.

This rearrangement joins TRBV19 to TRBJ1-2; D is unresolved. The CDR3 consists of 13 residues. The germline V and J ends were trimmed by 3 bases and 8 bases, with 13 bases remaining between them. The V gene's germline CDR1 is LNHDA and CDR2 SQIVND (reference sequence). CDR3 region: CASSIGRTRGYTF. CDR3 in DNA: TGTGCCAGTAGTATTGGAAGGACCCGCGGCTACACCTTC.

The chain recombines TRBV9 with TRBJ2-7; 11 nucleotides agree with TRBD2. CDR3 size: 15 residues. Germline V gene sequence: CDR1 SGDLS, CDR2 YYNGEE. V shed 3 bases and J 4 bases; nucleotides not matched to a gene: 6. CDR3 loop: CASSGRGTSGYEQYF. The CDR3 region has the DNA TGTGCCAGCAGCGGACGCGGGACTAGCGGTTACGAGCAGTACTTC.

The rearrangement uses TRBV6-6 and TRBJ2-7, with 7 nucleotides matching TRBD1. This CDR3 has 14 amino acids. Germline lookup yields CDR1 MNHNY and CDR2 SVGAGI (reference sequence). The ends lost 7 bases at V and 2 bases at J; junction bases unmatched: 8. The CDR3 DNA is TGTGCCAGCAACTATCGGGACAGAACCTACGAGCAGTACTTC. Translated, it gives CASNYRDRTYEQYF.

This clone was counted once. This chain joins TRBV5-4 and TRBJ2-7; perhaps TRBD2 as D (6 bases). The V gene lost 0 bases and the J gene lost 3 bases, with 13 bases spanning the gap. The CDR3 covers 15 residues. Looked up from germline, CDR1 is SGHNT and CDR2 is YYREEE (reference sequence). The CDR3 protein is CASSLARASVYEQYF. The CDR3, as DNA: TGTGCCAGCAGCTTGGCCAGGGCTAGCGTCTACGAGCAGTACTTC. The full variable domain, its missing parts supplied by reference TRBV5-4 and TRBJ2-7, is ETGVTQSPTHLIKTRGQQVTLRCSSQSGHNTVSWYQQALGQGPQFIFQYYREEENGRGNFPPRFSGLQFPNYSSELNVNALELDDSALYLCASSLARASVYEQYFGPGTRLTVT.

The chain employs TRBV4-1 and TRBJ2-1, with D perhaps assigned TRBD1 or TRBD2 (5 bases each). V lost 3 bases and J lost 9, with 12 bases in between. In germline, CDR1 is MGHRA, CDR2 YSYEKL. The CDR3 length is 13 residues. The CDR3 nucleotides are TGCGCCAGCAGCCACCTGGGGGTCCCTGAGCAGTTCTTC. Residues: CASSHLGVPEQFF.

The genes are TRBV7-3 and TRBJ2-2; no firm D call. The CDR3 sequence is 13 residues long. Germline V gene data show CDR1 as SGHTA and CDR2 as FQGTGA. V was clipped by 5 bases and J by 2 bases, with 6 bases between them. The CDR3 spells CASSQYNTGELFF. CDR3 nucleotide sequence: TGTGCCAGCAGCCAATATAACACCGGGGAGCTGTTTTTT. Complete variable domain (other parts from reference TRBV7-3 and TRBJ2-2): GAGVSQTPSNKVTEKGKYVELRCDPISGHTALYWYRQSLGQGPEFLIYFQGTGAADDSGLPNDRFFAVRPEGSVSTLKIQRTERGDSAVYLCASSQYNTGELFFGEGSRLTVL.

The gene calls are TRBV6-1 and TRBJ2-5; D not certain. V shed 2 bases and J shed 7 bases, with 17 bases lying between them. Germline V gene data show CDR1 as MNHNS and CDR2 as SASEGT. This CDR3 has 15 residues. CDR3 sequence: CASSERVGVLTTQYF. DNA for the CDR3: TGTGCCAGCAGTGAAAGAGTGGGCGTACTGACGACCCAGTACTTC.

V gene TRBV14 combines with J gene TRBJ1-2; a weak D match, TRBD1 (6 bases). Trimming stripped 3 bases from V and 8 bases from J, with 16 bases between. CDR3 size: 14 residues. Per the germline V gene, CDR1 is SGHDN and CDR2 is FVKESK. This CDR3 is CASSQRTGGRGYTF. The DNA for the CDR3 is TGTGCCAGCAGCCAGAGGACTGGGGGGCGCGGCTACACCTTC. The complete variable domain, with remaining parts taken from reference TRBV14 and TRBJ1-2, reads EAGVTQFPSHSVIEKGQTVTLRCDPISGHDNLYWYRRVMGKEIKFLLHFVKESKQDESGMPNNRFLAERTGGTYSTLKVQPAELEDSGVYFCASSQRTGGRGYTFGSGTRLTVV.

CDR3 protein: CAQPLDEGQGKLFF. DNA of the CDR3: TGTGCACAGCCCTTAGACGAGGGACAAGGAAAACTGTTTTTT. The rearrangement joins TRBV7-9 to TRBJ1-4, with D perhaps TRBD1 (6 bases). Germline CDR1 and CDR2: SEHNR and FQNEAQ (reference sequence). The CDR3 contains 14 residues.

This chain links TRBV7-2 with TRBJ2-7; 10 nucleotides agree with TRBD1. Losses at the gene ends were 1 base for V and 2 bases for J; bases not matched to a gene: 2. This CDR3 has 15 amino acids. In germline, CDR1 is SGHTA, CDR2 FQGNSA. This CDR3 reads CASSLVGQGAYEQYF. The CDR3 DNA reads as TGTGCCAGCAGCTTAGTCGGACAGGGGGCCTACGAGCAGTACTTC.

This chain connects TRBV4-2 to TRBJ2-2; possibly TRBD2 for D (6 bases). Germline CDR1 is LGHNA and CDR2 is YNFKEQ. There are 19 residues in the CDR3. V was pared by 1 base and J by 6 bases, with 24 bases between. CDR3 DNA sequence: TGTGCCAGCAGCCAAGGGGGACTCCAATTTGGGGCGAAATCCGGGGAGCTGTTTTTT. Residues: CASSQGGLQFGAKSGELFF.

This clone was recorded once. V usage is TRBV14 and J usage is TRBJ1-5, with D possibly matching TRBD1 (6 bases). The CDR3 runs to 15 residues. Per the germline V gene, CDR1 is SGHDN and CDR2 is FVKESK. The germline V and J ends were trimmed by 1 base and 2 bases, with 9 bases remaining between them. This CDR3 is CASSQGGAGNQPQHF. The CDR3 DNA is TGTGCCAGCAGCCAAGGGGGGGCAGGCAATCAGCCCCAGCATTTT. Full variable domain (missing parts from reference TRBV14 and TRBJ1-5): EAGVTQFPSHSVIEKGQTVTLRCDPISGHDNLYWYRRVMGKEIKFLLHFVKESKQDESGMPNNRFLAERTGGTYSTLKVQPAELEDSGVYFCASSQGGAGNQPQHFGDGTRLSIL.

The chain joins TRBV4-1 to TRBJ1-5; a possible D gene is TRBD1 (5 bases). This CDR3 has 16 amino acids. Trimming took off 0 bases at V and 0 bases at J, with 9 bases between the two ends. Germline V lookup: CDR1 MGHRA, CDR2 YSYEKL. The CDR3 bases are TGCGCCAGCAGCCAAGAAGTAGGGGCTAGCAATCAGCCCCAGCATTTT. This codes for CASSQEVGASNQPQHF.

The chain employs TRBV9 and TRBJ1-1, with a weak D call TRBD1 (5 bases). The length of the CDR3 is 14 residues. The V end was cut by 3 bases, the J end by 5 bases, with 14 bases between. The V gene's germline CDR1 is SGDLS and CDR2 YYNGEE. CDR3 nucleotide sequence: TGTGCCAGCAGCGAGATCGATCGGGGGACTGAAGCTTTCTTT. Translating gives CASSEIDRGTEAFF.

A single count supports this clone. The chain is built from TRBV6-5 and TRBJ1-2; D possibly corresponds to TRBD1 (5 bases). The CDR3 has 14 residues. Germline CDR1 reads MNHEY; CDR2 reads SVGAGI. V was shortened by 5 bases and J by 4 bases, with 14 bases between the two germline ends. The DNA of the CDR3 is TGTGCCAGCAGTCTGGCAGGGTTTTCCTATGGCTACACCTTC. This sequence encodes CASSLAGFSYGYTF.

The chain joins TRBV5-1 to TRBJ2-7; 9 bases agree with TRBD2. The length of the CDR3 is 15 residues. Germline CDR1 reads SGHRS; CDR2 reads YFSETQ. After removal of 3 bases from V and 2 bases from J, the junction contained 6 bases not matched to a gene. CDR3 sequence (DNA): TGCGCCAGCAGCTCGGGGGCTAGCGGGACCTACGAGCAGTACTTC. This sequence encodes CASSSGASGTYEQYF.

The genes are TRBV21-1 and TRBJ2-7; TRBD2, as called in the table, went unchecked against the DNA. TRBV21-1 is noted as a pseudogene. The CDR3 length is 15 residues. The CDR3 reads CASSKASGSVGKQYF. CDR3 nucleotides: TGTGCCAGCAGCAAAGCTAGCGGGAGTGTAGGGAAACAGTACTTC.

The rearrangement joins TRBV27 to TRBJ2-3; D gene uncertain. The CDR3 runs 15 residues. V lost 8 bases to trimming and J lost 0 bases, with 15 bases between them. Germline V gives CDR1 MNHEY, CDR2 SMNVEV (reference sequence). CDR3 sequence: CASLIHDGSTDTQYF. The CDR3 DNA reads as TGTGCCAGCTTGATACATGACGGTAGCACAGATACGCAGTATTTT.

The V call is TRBV7-9, the J call TRBJ1-2, with D perhaps TRBD1 (6 bases). In germline, CDR1 is SEHNR, CDR2 FQNEAQ (reference sequence). The V gene lost 5 bases and the J gene lost 8 bases, with 15 bases spanning the gap. The CDR3 totals 13 residues. The DNA of the CDR3 is TGTGCCAGCAGCAGCCAGGGGATTGAGGGCTACACCTTC. Its protein is CASSSQGIEGYTF.